This T cell receptor (beta chain) originates from a study of blood T cell repertoires in COVID-19. Study-wide context: Donors in the United States, Italy and Spain gave samples during acute or convalescent COVID-19. The analysed material was cDNA or gDNA that came from T cells, B-cell-depleted T cells, or PBMCs.

The CDR3 has 14 amino acids. Germline V gene data show CDR1 as LGHDT and CDR2 as YNNKEL (reference sequence). Trimming took 0 bases from V and 4 from J; bases not matched to a gene: 2. Original processing notes: Amplification from reference gene primers served as the basis for estimated nucleated cell counts. Method: immunoSEQ multiplex PCR; TCRdb's copy keeps in-frame clones and lacks some. V and J calls and clone size follow that table, whereas D and trimming were derived from the DNA. The sample includes 130,000 to 150,000 clones, approximately 89% of them seen just once. V gene TRBV3-1 (or the pseudogene TRBV3-2) combines with J gene TRBJ1-1; 7 bases align to TRBD1. Sequencing was performed on peripheral blood. The sequence derives from a human donor in a cohort sampled during active COVID-19. The CDR3: CASSQERGLTEAFF. DNA for the CDR3: TGTGCCAGCAGCCAAGAGAGGGGGCTCACTGAAGCTTTCTTT.